Listed below are T cell receptor beta chains from one sample, sequenced in a study of blood T cells in healthy people across ages. MiXCR, applied by TCRdb to the 5' RACE reads, yields one record per CDR3 protein. This sample has roughly 1,500,000 distinct CDR3 sequences, with approximately 42% found just once. The sequencing sample was made of blood. The receptors shown here come from a woman aged 18 to 35 in good health. CDR3s include the opening cysteine and the closing phenylalanine or tryptophan. The D gene is left open where the match is weak. The size entry is marked missing in some rows and otherwise reads once, few, many or a size class.

J,V,D,size,CDR3,DNA
TRBJ1-1,TRBV6-6,.,once,CASRHPGGASTEAFF,TGTGCCAGCAGACACCCCGGGGGCGCGAGCACTGAAGCTTTCTTT
TRBJ1-1,TRBV9,TRBD1,.,CASSVGPFIGGETEAFF,TGTGCCAGCAGCGTAGGGCCCTTTATAGGGGGCGAAACTGAAGCTTTCTTT
TRBJ2-1,TRBV12-3/TRBV12-4,TRBD1,few,CASSPLTGGTYFEQFF,TGTGCCAGCAGTCCTTTGACAGGGGGAACTTACTTTGAGCAGTTCTTC
TRBJ1-2,TRBV6-6,.,few,CASSTTAEDGYTF,TGTGCCAGCAGCACGACCGCAGAGGATGGCTACACCTTC
TRBJ1-2,TRBV7-9,.,few,CASSLGGAQGDGYTF,TGTGCCAGCAGCTTAGGGGGCGCGCAAGGGGATGGCTACACCTTC
TRBJ2-1,TRBV29-1,.,many,CSVEGHDLHNEQFF,TGCAGCGTTGAGGGACACGATCTACACAATGAGCAGTTCTTC
TRBJ2-1,TRBV21-1,.,few,CASSKLYGGFCDNEQFF,TGTGCCAGCAGCAAATTATATGGGGGGTTCTGCGACAATGAGCAGTTCTTC
TRBJ2-5,TRBV6-2/TRBV6-3,.,few,CASTQLATGETQYF,TGTGCCAGCACTCAACTGGCGACAGGAGAGACCCAGTACTTC
TRBJ1-3,TRBV9,.,.,CASSVGRKSGNTIYF,TGTGCCAGCAGCGTTGGACGCAAATCTGGAAACACCATATATTTT
TRBJ2-3,TRBV3-1,.,.,CASSEEAGGAGTDTQYF,TGTGCCAGCAGCGAAGAGGCAGGAGGGGCAGGCACAGATACGCAGTATTTT
TRBJ1-6,TRBV7-9,.,few,CASTNDIRPANSPLHF,TGTGCCAGCACTAACGACATTAGACCCGCTAATTCACCCCTCCACTTT
TRBJ2-7,TRBV4-2,TRBD1,.,CASSQEQGAKYNEQYF,TGTGCCAGCAGCCAAGAACAGGGGGCTAAATACAATGAGCAGTACTTC
TRBJ2-1,TRBV6-5,.,few,CASSDVAGKEQFF,TGTGCCAGCAGTGACGTGGCGGGAAAAGAGCAGTTCTTC
TRBJ1-1,TRBV6-1,.,.,CASSEFFGLLEAFF,TGTGCCAGCAGTGAATTCTTCGGGTTACTGGAAGCTTTCTTT
TRBJ2-1,TRBV5-1,TRBD1,.,CASSLTGEFYNEQFF,TGCGCCAGCAGCTTGACAGGGGAATTTTACAATGAGCAGTTCTTC
TRBJ2-3,TRBV5-6,.,.,CASSLGSEFTDTQYF,TGTGCCAGCAGCTTGGGCAGCGAATTCACAGATACGCAGTATTTT
TRBJ2-1,TRBV20-1,.,few,CSAPGSRSSGPAVGEQFF,TGCAGTGCTCCCGGTTCCCGCTCTTCGGGGCCAGCCGTGGGTGAGCAGTTCTTC
TRBJ2-1,TRBV7-9,.,many,CASSLSSEQFF,TGTGCCAGCAGTTTGAGTTCGGAGCAGTTCTTC
TRBJ2-7,TRBV2,TRBD1,.,CASSEDRVEQYF,TGTGCCAGCAGCGAAGACAGGGTCGAGCAGTACTTC
TRBJ1-2,TRBV12-3/TRBV12-4,TRBD1,.,CASTRTGGISYGYTF,TGTGCCAGCACTCGGACAGGGGGCATTTCCTATGGCTACACCTTC
TRBJ2-6,TRBV4-1,TRBD1,.,CASSRPGQISGANVLTF,TGCGCCAGCAGCCGACCGGGACAGATCTCTGGGGCCAACGTCCTGACTTTC
TRBJ2-7,TRBV10-2,.,.,CASNKQGSYEQYF,TGCGCCAGCAACAAACAGGGATCCTACGAGCAGTACTTC
TRBJ2-3,TRBV3-1,TRBD2,.,CAGSQDSGFSTDTQYF,TGTGCCGGCAGCCAAGATAGCGGGTTCAGCACAGATACGCAGTATTTT
TRBJ2-2,TRBV20-1,TRBD2,few,CSSGRGSDTGELFF,TGCAGTTCCGGGAGGGGGTCCGACACCGGGGAGCTGTTTTTT
TRBJ1-2,TRBV7-9,.,.,CAGSRTQGRYGYTF,TGTGCCGGCAGCCGAACCCAGGGACGGTATGGCTACACCTTC
TRBJ2-1,TRBV6-1,.,.,CASSPLADEQFF,TGTGCCAGCAGTCCGTTGGCGGATGAGCAGTTCTTC
TRBJ1-1,TRBV18,.,.,CASSASPPTGPNTEAFF,TGTGCCAGCTCAGCATCCCCTCCGACAGGACCAAACACTGAAGCTTTCTTT
TRBJ2-3,TRBV5-1,.,few,CASTPQGRDTQYF,TGCGCCAGCACCCCCCAGGGTCGTGATACGCAGTATTTT
TRBJ2-5,TRBV6-5,TRBD1,.,CASSPPGQGAPRQYF,TGTGCCAGCAGTCCACCGGGACAGGGGGCCCCGAGGCAGTACTTC
TRBJ2-7,TRBV6-2/TRBV6-3,TRBD2,.,CASSFSSGGFAENYEQYF,TGTGCCAGCAGTTTCTCTAGCGGGGGTTTTGCGGAGAACTACGAGCAGTACTTC
TRBJ1-2,TRBV28,TRBD1,.,CASRTRQGYGYTF,TGTGCCAGCAGGACGAGACAGGGCTATGGCTACACCTTC
TRBJ1-2,TRBV5-1,.,many,CASSLVGQTYGYTF,TGTGCCAGCAGCTTAGTGGGACAAACCTATGGCTACACCTTC
TRBJ2-7,TRBV2,TRBD1,.,CASSGQGAIHEQYF,TGTGCCAGCAGCGGACAGGGGGCGATACACGAGCAGTACTTC
TRBJ2-7,TRBV6-5,.,once,CASYQASGEQYF,TGTGCCAGCTACCAGGCATCTGGCGAGCAGTACTTC
TRBJ2-1,TRBV20-1,.,many,CSARDGGTVYNEQFF,TGCAGTGCTAGAGATGGGGGGACAGTCTACAATGAGCAGTTCTTC
TRBJ2-7,TRBV7-9,TRBD1,once,CASSLATGTGAREQYF,TGTGCCAGCAGCTTAGCGACCGGGACAGGGGCGCGCGAGCAGTACTTC
TRBJ2-3,TRBV7-3,TRBD2,.,CASSVAGVTDKQYF,TGTGCCAGCAGCGTGGCGGGGGTCACAGATAAGCAGTATTTT
TRBJ2-3,TRBV29-1,.,once,CSIEERGADTQYF,TGCAGCATTGAGGAAAGGGGGGCAGATACGCAGTATTTT
TRBJ1-1,TRBV11-2,.,.,CASSLSAGSTEAFF,TGTGCCAGCAGCCTTAGTGCGGGGAGCACTGAAGCTTTCTTT
TRBJ2-3,TRBV29-1,TRBD2,few,CSADSLAGGSTDTQYF,TGCAGCGCGGACAGCCTAGCGGGAGGAAGCACAGATACGCAGTATTTT
TRBJ2-1,TRBV12-3/TRBV12-4,.,few,CASSPPTREQFF,TGTGCCAGCAGTCCCCCGACTCGAGAGCAGTTCTTC
TRBJ1-1,TRBV20-1,.,.,CSARDSLGNTEAFF,TGCAGTGCTAGAGATAGCCTAGGGAACACTGAAGCTTTCTTT
TRBJ2-5,TRBV29-1,.,few,CSGQQKETQYF,TGCAGCGGGCAACAGAAAGAGACCCAGTACTTC
TRBJ2-7,TRBV20-1,TRBD1,few,CSANGQGAHEQYF,TGCAGTGCTAATGGACAGGGAGCCCACGAGCAGTACTTC
TRBJ2-2,TRBV29-1,.,few,CSVEVGGANTGELFF,TGCAGCGTTGAAGTTGGGGGCGCGAACACCGGGGAGCTGTTTTTT
TRBJ1-4,TRBV4-2,.,.,CASSQTDSATNEKLFF,TGTGCCAGCAGCCAAACCGACAGCGCAACTAATGAAAAACTGTTTTTT
TRBJ1-1,TRBV20-1,.,few,CSAGNTGGTEAFF,TGCAGTGCTGGAAACACCGGGGGCACTGAAGCTTTCTTT
TRBJ2-5,TRBV12-3/TRBV12-4,.,.,CASSPIGRTQYF,TGTGCCAGCAGTCCTATAGGGAGGACCCAGTACTTC
TRBJ1-4,TRBV15,.,.,CATSRVGVPNEKLFF,TGTGCCACCAGCAGAGTCGGGGTCCCTAATGAAAAACTGTTTTTT
TRBJ2-5,TRBV12-5,.,.,CASGPQGNEQYF,TGTGCTAGTGGTCCCCAAGGCAATGAGCAGTACTTC
TRBJ1-1,TRBV20-1,.,once,CSARDYGGTEAFF,TGCAGTGCTAGAGACTACGGGGGCACTGAAGCTTTCTTT
TRBJ1-4,TRBV7-8,.,.,CASSSPWGSTNEKLFF,TGTGCCAGCAGCTCTCCTTGGGGGTCCACTAATGAAAAACTGTTTTTT
TRBJ1-2,TRBV20-1,.,.,CSARDRRQVLYGYTF,TGCAGTGCTAGAGATCGGAGACAGGTCCTCTATGGCTACACCTTC
TRBJ1-5,TRBV9,TRBD1,.,CASSATGSEGQPQHF,TGTGCCAGCAGCGCGACAGGGAGCGAAGGACAGCCCCAGCATTTT
TRBJ2-3,TRBV19,TRBD2,once,CASKPRGGRPADTQYF,TGTGCCAGTAAACCGAGGGGCGGGAGGCCCGCAGATACGCAGTATTTT
TRBJ2-5,TRBV12-3/TRBV12-4,.,.,CASSYKKGVRGTQYF,TGTGCCAGCAGTTATAAAAAGGGGGTAAGAGGGACCCAGTACTTC
TRBJ2-5,TRBV25-1,.,.,CASSEFGTETQYF,TGTGCCAGCAGTGAATTTGGGACGGAGACCCAGTACTTC
TRBJ2-7,TRBV5-1,.,.,CASSGGSLYEQYF,TGCGCCAGCAGCGGCGGAAGCCTCTACGAGCAGTACTTC